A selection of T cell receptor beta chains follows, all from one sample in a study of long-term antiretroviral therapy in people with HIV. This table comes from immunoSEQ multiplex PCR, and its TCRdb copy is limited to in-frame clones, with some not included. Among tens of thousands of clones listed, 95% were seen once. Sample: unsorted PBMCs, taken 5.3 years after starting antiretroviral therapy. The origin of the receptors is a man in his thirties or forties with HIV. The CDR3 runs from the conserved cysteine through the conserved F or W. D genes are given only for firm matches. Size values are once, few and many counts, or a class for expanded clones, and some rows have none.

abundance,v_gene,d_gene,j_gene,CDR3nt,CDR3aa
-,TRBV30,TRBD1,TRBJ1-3,TGTGCCTGGAGTCCGGGACAGAGCTCTGGAAACACCATATATTTT,CAWSPGQSSGNTIYF
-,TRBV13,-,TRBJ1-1,TGTGCCAGCAGCGGACGCTTAAGGGACGGTGGAGGGGACACTGAAGCTTTCTTT,CASSGRLRDGGGDTEAFF
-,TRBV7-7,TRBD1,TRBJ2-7,TGTGCTAGCAGCTCAGGGACAGGGAACGAGCAGTACTTC,CASSSGTGNEQYF
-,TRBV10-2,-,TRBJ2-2,TGCGCCAGCAGCTGGCCGGACCCTCCGAACACCGGGGAGCTGTTTTTT,CASSWPDPPNTGELFF
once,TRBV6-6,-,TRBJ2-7,TGTGCCAGTCTCAATCCAGGCTCCCTGCAGCAGTACTTC,CASLNPGSLQQYF
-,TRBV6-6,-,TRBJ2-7,TGTGCCAGCAGACAGATCTCCTACGAGCAGTACTTC,CASRQISYEQYF
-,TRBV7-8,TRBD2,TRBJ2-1,TGTGCCAGCAGCCAGAGACTAGCGGGGTCCTACAATGAGCAGTTCTTC,CASSQRLAGSYNEQFF
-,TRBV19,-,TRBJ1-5,TGTGCCAGTAGTATTTGGGGAGTGAACAATCAGCCCCAGCATTTT,CASSIWGVNNQPQHF
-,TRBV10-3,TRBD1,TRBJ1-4,TGTGCCATCAGTGACCCCAGCAGAGGACAGGGGTTTATGGGTGAAAAACTGTTTTTT,CAISDPSRGQGFMGEKLFF
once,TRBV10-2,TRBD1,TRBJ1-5,TGCGCCAGCAGTGAGTCGGCGCCCAGGGGGAATCAGCCCCAGCATTTT,CASSESAPRGNQPQHF
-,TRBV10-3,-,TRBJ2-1,TGTGCCATCGCGGGGCGCTCCTACAATGAGCAGTTCTTC,CAIAGRSYNEQFF
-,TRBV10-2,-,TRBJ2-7,TGCGCCAGCAGCGGTGGGGGCGGGGGAACCTACGAGCAGTACTTC,CASSGGGGGTYEQYF
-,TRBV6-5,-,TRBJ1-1,TGTGCCAGCAGTCGAATCGGGGGAAACACTGAAGCTTTCTTT,CASSRIGGNTEAFF
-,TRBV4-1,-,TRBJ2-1,TGCGCCAGCAGCCAAGAAGACGTCGGGGGTTACAATGAGCAGTTCTTC,CASSQEDVGGYNEQFF
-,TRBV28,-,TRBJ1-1,TGTGCCAGCAGTGACGTAGGGGCAGGCACTGAAGCTTTCTTT,CASSDVGAGTEAFF
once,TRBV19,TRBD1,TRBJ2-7,TGTGCCAGTCGAGGGGACAGTCTCGCCTACGAGCAGTACTTC,CASRGDSLAYEQYF
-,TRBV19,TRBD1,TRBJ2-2,TGTGCCAGTAGTACCCGGACAGGGGGCCTCAGGGAGCTGTTTTTT,CASSTRTGGLRELFF
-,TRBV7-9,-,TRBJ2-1,TGTGCCAGCATTGGCGGGCAGGCTGAGCAGTTCTTC,CASIGGQAEQFF
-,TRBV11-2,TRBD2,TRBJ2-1,TGTGCCAGCAGCATCGGACTAGCGGGGGCCAATGAGCAGTTCTTC,CASSIGLAGANEQFF
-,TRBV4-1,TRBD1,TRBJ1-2,TGCGCCAGCAGCCAAGATTCAGGGGGCTATGGCTACACCTTC,CASSQDSGGYGYTF
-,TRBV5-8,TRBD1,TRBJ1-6,TGTGCCAGCAGCTTCCGGACAGGAAGGAGCTCCTATAATTCACCCCTCCACTTT,CASSFRTGRSSYNSPLHF
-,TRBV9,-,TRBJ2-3,TGTGCCAGCAGCGTAGGTGGGGGGGCCAACACAGATACGCAGTATTTT,CASSVGGGANTDTQYF
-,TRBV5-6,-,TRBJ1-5,TGTGCCAGCAGCTTAATGTCGTGGGTAAATCAGCCCCAGCATTTT,CASSLMSWVNQPQHF
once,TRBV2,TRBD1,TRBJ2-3,TGTGCCAGCAGTGAAGAACGACAGGGGGTGGGCACAGATACGCAGTATTTT,CASSEERQGVGTDTQYF
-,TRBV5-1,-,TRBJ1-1,TGCGCCAGCAGCTCTGAAGGGCGGACTGAAGCTTTCTTT,CASSSEGRTEAFF
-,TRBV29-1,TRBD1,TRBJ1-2,TGCAGTGGGACAGATTTAGTAAATAACTATGGCTACACCTTC,CSGTDLVNNYGYTF
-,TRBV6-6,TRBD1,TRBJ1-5,TGTGCCAGCAGTTACCAGGGGGTACGGCAGCCCCAGCATTTT,CASSYQGVRQPQHF
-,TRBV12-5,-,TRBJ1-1,TGTGCTAGTGGTTTGCACTCAGAAGCTTTCTTT,CASGLHSEAFF
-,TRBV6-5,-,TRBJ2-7,TGTGCCAGCAGTTACTCCGCTTACGCCGACGAGCAGTACTTC,CASSYSAYADEQYF
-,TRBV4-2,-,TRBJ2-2,TGTGCCAGCAGTCTGACGGAGGGGGGCACCGGGGAGCTGTTTTTT,CASSLTEGGTGELFF
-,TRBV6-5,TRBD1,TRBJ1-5,TGTGCCAGCAGTTACGGCAGGGGGCGAGGTCAGCCCCAGCATTTT,CASSYGRGRGQPQHF
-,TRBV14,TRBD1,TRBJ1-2,TGTGCCAGCAGCCGAACAGGGGCACTCTATGGCTACACCTTC,CASSRTGALYGYTF
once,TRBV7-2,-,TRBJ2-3,TGTGCCAGCAGCCGCTACACAGATACGCAGTATTTT,CASSRYTDTQYF
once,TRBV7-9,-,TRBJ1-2,TGTGCCAGCAGCCAGTCACTAGGGACGGGATATGGCTACACCTTC,CASSQSLGTGYGYTF
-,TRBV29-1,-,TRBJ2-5,TGCAGCGTGAGACGCGCTGGAGAGACCCAGTACTTC,CSVRRAGETQYF
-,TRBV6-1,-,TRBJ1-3,TGTGCCAGCAGTGAAACCCCAACTGTCTCTGGAAACACCATATATTTT,CASSETPTVSGNTIYF
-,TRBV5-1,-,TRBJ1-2,TGCGCCAGCAGCTTACAGGGATCAAACTATGGCTACACCTTC,CASSLQGSNYGYTF
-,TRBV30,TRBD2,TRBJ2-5,TGTGCCTCAAACCGACTAGCGGGGCGAGAGACCCAGTACTTC,CASNRLAGRETQYF
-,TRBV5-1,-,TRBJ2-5,TGCGCCAGCAGCACTGGGACAAGGTACCAAGAGACCCAGTACTTC,CASSTGTRYQETQYF
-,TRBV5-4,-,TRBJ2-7,TGTGCCAGCAGCTTGGACGGCTACGAGCAGTACTTC,CASSLDGYEQYF
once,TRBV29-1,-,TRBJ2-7,TGCAGCGTTCTCGTTGCGGGCGAGCAGTACTTC,CSVLVAGEQYF
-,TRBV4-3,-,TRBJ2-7,TGCGCCAGCAGCCAGGGGTTGAGGGAGGAAGCATACGAGCAGTACTTC,CASSQGLREEAYEQYF
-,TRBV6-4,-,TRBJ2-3,TGTGCCAGCAGTTGGTGGGATACGCAGTATTTT,CASSWWDTQYF
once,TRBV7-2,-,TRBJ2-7,TGTGCCAGCAGCAATAGGGATTTGGGGGAGCAGTACTTC,CASSNRDLGEQYF
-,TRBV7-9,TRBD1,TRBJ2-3,TGTGCCAGCAGCTTGTCGCCGGGACAGGGGCTTTCAAGCACAGATACGCAGTATTTT,CASSLSPGQGLSSTDTQYF
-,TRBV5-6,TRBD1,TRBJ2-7,TGTGCCAGCAGCTTCCTCCTCCGGGACAGTGCCTACGAGCAGTACTTC,CASSFLLRDSAYEQYF
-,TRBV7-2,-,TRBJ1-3,TGTGCCAGCAGCTTCGTAGCAGGGTCTGGAAACACCATATATTTT,CASSFVAGSGNTIYF
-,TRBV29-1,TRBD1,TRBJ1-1,TGCAGCGTCCCGACAGGGGGAACGACTGAAGCTTTCTTT,CSVPTGGTTEAFF
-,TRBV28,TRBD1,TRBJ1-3,TGTGCCAGCAGTTCAGCCGGGACAGGGGGAAACACCATATATTTT,CASSSAGTGGNTIYF
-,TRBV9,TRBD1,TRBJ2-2,TGTGCCAGCAGCGTGATTGGGACAGGCCCGAACACCGGGGAGCTGTTTTTT,CASSVIGTGPNTGELFF
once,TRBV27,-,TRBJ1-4,TGTGCCAGCAGTTTAGGCCAGGGGAATGAAAAACTGTTTTTT,CASSLGQGNEKLFF